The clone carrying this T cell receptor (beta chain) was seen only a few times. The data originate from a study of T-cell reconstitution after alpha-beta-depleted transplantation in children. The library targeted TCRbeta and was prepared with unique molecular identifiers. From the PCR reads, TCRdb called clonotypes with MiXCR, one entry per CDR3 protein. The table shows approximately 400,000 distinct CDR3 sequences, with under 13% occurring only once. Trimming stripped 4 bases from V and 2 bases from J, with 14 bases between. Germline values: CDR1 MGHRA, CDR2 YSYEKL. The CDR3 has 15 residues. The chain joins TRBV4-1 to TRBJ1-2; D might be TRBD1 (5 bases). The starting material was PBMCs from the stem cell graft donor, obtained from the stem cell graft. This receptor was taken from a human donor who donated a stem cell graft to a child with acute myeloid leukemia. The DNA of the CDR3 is TGCGCCAGCAGCCCCGGGGGGGGGTCAAACTATGGCTACACCTTC. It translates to CASSPGGGSNYGYTF.